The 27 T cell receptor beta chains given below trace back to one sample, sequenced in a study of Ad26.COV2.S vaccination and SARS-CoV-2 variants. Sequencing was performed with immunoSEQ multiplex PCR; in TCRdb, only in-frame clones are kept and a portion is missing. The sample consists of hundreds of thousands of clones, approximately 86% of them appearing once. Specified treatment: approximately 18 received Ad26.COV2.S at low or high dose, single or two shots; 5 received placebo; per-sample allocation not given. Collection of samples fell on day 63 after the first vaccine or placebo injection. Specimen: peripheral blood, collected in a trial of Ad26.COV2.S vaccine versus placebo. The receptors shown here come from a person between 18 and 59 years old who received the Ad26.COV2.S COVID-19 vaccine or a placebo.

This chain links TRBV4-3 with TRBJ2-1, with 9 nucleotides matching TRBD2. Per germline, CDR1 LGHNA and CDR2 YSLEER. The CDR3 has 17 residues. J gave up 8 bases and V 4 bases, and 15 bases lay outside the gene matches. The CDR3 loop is CASSPRGQREVLDEQFF. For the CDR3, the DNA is TGCGCCAGCAGCCCCCGCGGGCAGCGGGAGGTTTTGGATGAGCAGTTCTTC.

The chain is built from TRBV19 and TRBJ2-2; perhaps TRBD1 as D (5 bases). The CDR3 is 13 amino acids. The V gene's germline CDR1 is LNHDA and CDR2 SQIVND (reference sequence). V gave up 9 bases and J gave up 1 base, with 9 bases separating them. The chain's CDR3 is CASDTGNTGELFF. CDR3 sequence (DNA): TGTGCCAGCGACACAGGGAACACCGGGGAGCTGTTTTTT.

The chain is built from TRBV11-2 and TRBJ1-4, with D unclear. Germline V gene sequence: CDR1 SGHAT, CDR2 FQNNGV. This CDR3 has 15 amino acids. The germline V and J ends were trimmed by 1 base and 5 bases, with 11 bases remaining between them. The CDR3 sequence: CASSLGGVGNEKLFF. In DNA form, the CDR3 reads TGTGCCAGCAGCTTAGGGGGAGTAGGAAATGAAAAACTGTTTTTT.

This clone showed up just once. The CDR3 DNA reads as TGTGCCTGGAGTGCCGGCAGGGGGTACACTGAAGCTTTCTTT. This codes for CAWSAGRGYTEAFF. The V gene is TRBV30, the J gene TRBJ1-1; 7 positions match TRBD1. The CDR3 consists of 14 residues. Looked up from germline, CDR1 is GTSNPN and CDR2 is SVGIG (reference sequence). The trim removed 1 base at V and 3 bases at J, leaving 5 bases unmatched.

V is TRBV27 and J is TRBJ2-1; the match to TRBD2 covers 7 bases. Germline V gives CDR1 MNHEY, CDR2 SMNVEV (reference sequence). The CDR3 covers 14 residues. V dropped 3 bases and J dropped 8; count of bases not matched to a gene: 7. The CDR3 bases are TGTGCCAGCAGTTTCATGAGCGGGATTGATGAGCAGTTCTTC. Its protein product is CASSFMSGIDEQFF.

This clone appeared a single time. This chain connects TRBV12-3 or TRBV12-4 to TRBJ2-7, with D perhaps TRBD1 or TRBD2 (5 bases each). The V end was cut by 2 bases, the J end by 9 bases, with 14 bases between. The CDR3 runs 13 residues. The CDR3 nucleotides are TGTGCCAGCAGTTTAAACTGGGACGGAAGGCAGTACTTC. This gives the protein CASSLNWDGRQYF.

The chain's CDR3 is CASSYSSGGGNSPLHF. The CDR3 DNA reads TGTGCCAGCAGTTACTCGTCAGGGGGAGGTAATTCACCCCTCCACTTT. The chain joins TRBV6-2 or TRBV6-3 to TRBJ1-6; the match to TRBD1 covers 7 bases. CDR3 length equals 16 residues. The V and J ends lost 0 bases and 6 bases, in that order; junction bases with no gene match: 5. The germline V gene has CDR1 MNHEY and CDR2 SVGEGT.

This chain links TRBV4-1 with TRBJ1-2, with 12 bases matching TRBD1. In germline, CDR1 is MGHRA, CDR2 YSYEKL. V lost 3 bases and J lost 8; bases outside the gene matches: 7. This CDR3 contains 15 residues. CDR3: CASSQPGQGAWGYTF. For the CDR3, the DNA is TGCGCCAGCAGCCAGCCGGGACAGGGGGCTTGGGGCTACACCTTC.

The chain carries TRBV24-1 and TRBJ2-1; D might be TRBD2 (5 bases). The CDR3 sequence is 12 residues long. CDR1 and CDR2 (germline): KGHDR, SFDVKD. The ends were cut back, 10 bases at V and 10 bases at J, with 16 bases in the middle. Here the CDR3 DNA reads TGTGCCACTACGGGGTTCGGCGGGGAGCAGTTCTTC. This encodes CATTGFGGEQFF.

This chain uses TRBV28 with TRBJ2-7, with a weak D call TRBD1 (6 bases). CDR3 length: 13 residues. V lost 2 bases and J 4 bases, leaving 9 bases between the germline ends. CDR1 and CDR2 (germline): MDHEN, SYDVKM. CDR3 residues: CASSLQGFYEQYF. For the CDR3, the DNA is TGTGCCAGCAGTTTACAGGGGTTTTACGAGCAGTACTTC.

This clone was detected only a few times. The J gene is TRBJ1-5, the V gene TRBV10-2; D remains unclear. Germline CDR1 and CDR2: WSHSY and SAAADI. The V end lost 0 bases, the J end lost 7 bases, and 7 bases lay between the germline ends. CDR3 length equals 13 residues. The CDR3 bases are TGCGCCAGCAGTGAGTCGGACGGGCAGCCCCAGCATTTT. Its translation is CASSESDGQPQHF.

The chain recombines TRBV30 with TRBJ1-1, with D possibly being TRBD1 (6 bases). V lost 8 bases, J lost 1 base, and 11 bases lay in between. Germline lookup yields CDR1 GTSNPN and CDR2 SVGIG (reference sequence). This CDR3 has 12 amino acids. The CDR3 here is CAPGQKNTEAFF. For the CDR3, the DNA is TGTGCCCCTGGACAGAAGAACACTGAAGCTTTCTTT.

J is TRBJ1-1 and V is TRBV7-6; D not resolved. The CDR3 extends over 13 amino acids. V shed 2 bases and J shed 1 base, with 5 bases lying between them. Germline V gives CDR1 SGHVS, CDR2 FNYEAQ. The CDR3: CASSLQQNTEAFF. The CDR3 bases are TGTGCCAGCAGCTTACAGCAGAACACTGAAGCTTTCTTT.

This CDR3 reads CASSFEGRGTEAFF. CDR3 bases: TGTGCCAGCAGCTTTGAGGGGCGGGGTACTGAAGCTTTCTTT. The chain has TRBV5-6 and TRBJ1-1; possible D gene TRBD1, 5 bases. This CDR3 is built from 14 residues. Deletions cut 2 bases from V and 5 bases from J, with 13 bases between. Per the germline V gene, CDR1 is SGHDT and CDR2 is YYEEEE.

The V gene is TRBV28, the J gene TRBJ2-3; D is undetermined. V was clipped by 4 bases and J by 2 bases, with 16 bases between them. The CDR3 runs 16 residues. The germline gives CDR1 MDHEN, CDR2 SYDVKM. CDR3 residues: CASSSFWRTYTDTQYF. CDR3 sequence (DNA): TGTGCCAGCAGTTCCTTTTGGCGGACGTACACAGATACGCAGTATTTT.

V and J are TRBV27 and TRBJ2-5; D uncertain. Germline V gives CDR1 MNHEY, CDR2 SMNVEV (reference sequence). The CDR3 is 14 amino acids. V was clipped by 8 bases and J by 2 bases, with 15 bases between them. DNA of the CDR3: TGTGCCAGCGCCTCCCAAGCCCGACAAGAGACCCAGTACTTC. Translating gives CASASQARQETQYF.

CDR3 coding DNA: TGCGCCAGCAGCCAAGTACCCGAGGGGGGCCCCTACAATGAGCAGTTCTTC. Amino acids: CASSQVPEGGPYNEQFF. The V and J genes are TRBV4-1 and TRBJ2-1, with D tentatively TRBD1 or TRBD2 (6 bases each). The CDR3 consists of 17 residues. V was shortened by 1 base and J by 2 bases, with 15 bases between the two germline ends. Germline CDR1 MGHRA, CDR2 YSYEKL.

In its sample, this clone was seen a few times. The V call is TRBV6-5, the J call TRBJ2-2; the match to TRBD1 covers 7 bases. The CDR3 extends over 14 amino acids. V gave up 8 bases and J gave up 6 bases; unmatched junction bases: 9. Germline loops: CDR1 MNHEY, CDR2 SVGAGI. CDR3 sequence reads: CASATGKGPGELFF. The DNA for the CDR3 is TGTGCCAGCGCGACAGGGAAGGGTCCCGGGGAGCTGTTTTTT.

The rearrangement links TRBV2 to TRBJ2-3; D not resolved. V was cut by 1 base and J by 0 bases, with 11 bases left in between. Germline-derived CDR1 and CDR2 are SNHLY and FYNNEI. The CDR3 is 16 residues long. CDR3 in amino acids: CASSEGKRTSTDTQYF. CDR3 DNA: TGTGCCAGCAGTGAAGGGAAGCGTACTAGCACAGATACGCAGTATTTT. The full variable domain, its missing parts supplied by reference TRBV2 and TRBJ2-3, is EPEVTQTPSHQVTQMGQEVILRCVPISNHLYFYWYRQILGQKVEFLVSFYNNEISEKSEIFDDQFSVERPDGSNFTLKIRSTKLEDSAMYFCASSEGKRTSTDTQYFGPGTRLTVL.

DNA for the CDR3: TGTGCCATCAGTGAGTCGGGTCTACGAGGGGCTGGAAACACCATATATTTT. Translating it yields CAISESGLRGAGNTIYF. The genes are TRBV10-3 and TRBJ1-3; perhaps TRBD1 as D (5 bases). Deletions cut 0 bases from V and 2 bases from J, with 14 bases between. There are 17 residues in the CDR3. From germline, CDR1 is ENHRY and CDR2 SYGVKD.

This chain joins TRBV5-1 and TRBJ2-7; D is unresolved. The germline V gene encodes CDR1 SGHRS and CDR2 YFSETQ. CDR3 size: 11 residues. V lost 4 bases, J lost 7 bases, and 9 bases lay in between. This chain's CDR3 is CASSPGREQYF. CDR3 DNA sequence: TGCGCCAGCAGCCCCGGTAGAGAGCAGTACTTC.

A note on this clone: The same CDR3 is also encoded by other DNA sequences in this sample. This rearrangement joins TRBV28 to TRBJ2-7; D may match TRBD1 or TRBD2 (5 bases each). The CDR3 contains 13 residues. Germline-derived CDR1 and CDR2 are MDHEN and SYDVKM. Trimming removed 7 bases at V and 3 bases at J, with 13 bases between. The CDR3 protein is CASTEGPYYEQYF. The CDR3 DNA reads TGTGCCAGCACCGAGGGACCTTACTACGAGCAGTACTTC. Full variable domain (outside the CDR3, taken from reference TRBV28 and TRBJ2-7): DVKVTQSSRYLVKRTGEKVFLECVQDMDHENMFWYRQDPGLGLRLIYFSYDVKMKEKGDIPEGYSVSREKKERFSLILESASTNQTSMYLCASTEGPYYEQYFGPGTRLTVT.

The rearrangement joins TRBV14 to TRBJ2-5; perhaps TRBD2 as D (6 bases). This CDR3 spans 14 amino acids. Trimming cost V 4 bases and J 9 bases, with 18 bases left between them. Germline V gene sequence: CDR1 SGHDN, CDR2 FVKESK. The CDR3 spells CASSPRQGPGAQYF. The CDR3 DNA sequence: TGTGCCAGCAGCCCTCGTCAAGGACCGGGGGCCCAGTACTTC.

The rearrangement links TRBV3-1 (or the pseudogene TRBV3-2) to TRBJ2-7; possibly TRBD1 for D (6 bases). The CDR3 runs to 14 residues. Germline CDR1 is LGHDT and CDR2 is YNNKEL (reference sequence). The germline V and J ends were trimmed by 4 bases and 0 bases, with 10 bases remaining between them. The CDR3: CASSRGHISYEQYF. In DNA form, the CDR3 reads TGTGCCAGCAGCCGGGGACATATCTCCTACGAGCAGTACTTC.

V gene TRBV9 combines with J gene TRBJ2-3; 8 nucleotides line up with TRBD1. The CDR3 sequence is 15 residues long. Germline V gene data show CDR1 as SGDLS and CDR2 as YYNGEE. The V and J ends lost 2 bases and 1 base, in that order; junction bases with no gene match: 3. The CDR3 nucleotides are TGTGCCAGCAGCGTGCCGGGACAGGGCACAGATACGCAGTATTTT. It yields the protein CASSVPGQGTDTQYF.

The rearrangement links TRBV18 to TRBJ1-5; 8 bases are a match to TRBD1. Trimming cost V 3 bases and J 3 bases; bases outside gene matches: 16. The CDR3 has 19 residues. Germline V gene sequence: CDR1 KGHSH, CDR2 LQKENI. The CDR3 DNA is TGTGCCAGCTCACCGAAGACAGGGGATAAGGGTTACCTCAATCAGCCCCAGCATTTT. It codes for CASSPKTGDKGYLNQPQHF.

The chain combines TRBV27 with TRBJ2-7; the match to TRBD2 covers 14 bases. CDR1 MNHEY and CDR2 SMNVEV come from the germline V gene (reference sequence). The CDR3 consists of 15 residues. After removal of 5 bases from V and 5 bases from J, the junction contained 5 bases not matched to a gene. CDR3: CASSLTSGGADEQYF. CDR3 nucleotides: TGTGCCAGCAGTCTGACTAGCGGGGGGGCCGACGAGCAGTACTTC.